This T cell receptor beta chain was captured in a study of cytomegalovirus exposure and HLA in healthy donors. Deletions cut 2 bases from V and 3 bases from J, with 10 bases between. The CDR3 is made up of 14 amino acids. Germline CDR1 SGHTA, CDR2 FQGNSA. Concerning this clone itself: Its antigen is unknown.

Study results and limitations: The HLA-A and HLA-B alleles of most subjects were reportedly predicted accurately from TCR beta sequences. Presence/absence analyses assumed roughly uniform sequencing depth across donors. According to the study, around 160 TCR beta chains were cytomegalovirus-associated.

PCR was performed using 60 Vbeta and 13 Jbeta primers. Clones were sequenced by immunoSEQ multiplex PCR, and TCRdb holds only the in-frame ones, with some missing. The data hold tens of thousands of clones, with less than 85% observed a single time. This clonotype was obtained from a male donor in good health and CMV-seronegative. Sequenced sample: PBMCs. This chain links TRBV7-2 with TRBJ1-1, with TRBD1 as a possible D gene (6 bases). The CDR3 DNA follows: TGTGCCAGCAGCTTATTACAGGGTCACACTGAAGCTTTCTTT. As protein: CASSLLQGHTEAFF.